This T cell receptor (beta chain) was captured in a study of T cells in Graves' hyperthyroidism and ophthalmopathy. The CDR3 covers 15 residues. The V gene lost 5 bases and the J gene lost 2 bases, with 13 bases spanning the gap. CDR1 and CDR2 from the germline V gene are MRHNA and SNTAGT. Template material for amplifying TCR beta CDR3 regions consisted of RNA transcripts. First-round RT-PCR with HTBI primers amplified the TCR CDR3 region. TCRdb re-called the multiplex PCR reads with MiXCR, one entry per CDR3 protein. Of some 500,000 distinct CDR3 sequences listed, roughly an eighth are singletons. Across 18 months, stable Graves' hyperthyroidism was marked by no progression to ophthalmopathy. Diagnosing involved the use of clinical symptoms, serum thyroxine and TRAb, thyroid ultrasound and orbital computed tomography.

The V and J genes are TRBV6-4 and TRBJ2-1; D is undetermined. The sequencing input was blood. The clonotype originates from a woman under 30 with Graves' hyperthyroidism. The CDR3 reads CASSRSGETYNEQFF. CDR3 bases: TGTGCCAGCAGTCGGTCAGGTGAAACCTACAATGAGCAGTTCTTC.